This TCR beta chain was recorded in a study of blood T cell repertoires in COVID-19. About the study: Some COVID-19 samples were acute and others convalescent; all came from the United States, Italy and Spain. T cells, B-cell-depleted T cells, or PBMCs provided the cDNA or gDNA that served as material.

V shed 4 bases, J shed 9 bases, and the junction held 17 bases outside the gene matches. There are 16 residues in the CDR3. CDR1 is SQVTM and CDR2 is ANQGSEA in the germline V gene. The repertoire was sequenced with immunoSEQ multiplex PCR; TCRdb's copy has only in-frame clones and lacks some. The sample lists under 250,000 clones, approximately 80% occurring once. The specimen sequenced was peripheral blood. This chain joins TRBV29-1 and TRBJ1-5; 8 bases line up with TRBD1. This TCR came from a woman between 70 and 85 years old with acute or convalescent COVID-19. CDR3 in DNA: TGCAGCGTTGTAAACGTGACAGGGGTAAGGTTGGGGCCCCAGCATTTT. Protein product: CSVVNVTGVRLGPQHF.